This T cell receptor beta chain stems from a study of HIV-infected patients and healthy controls. From germline, CDR1 is SGHTA and CDR2 FQGNSA. The CDR3 is made up of 16 amino acids. The germline V and J ends were trimmed by 1 base and 3 bases, with 15 bases remaining between them. MiXCR, run by TCRdb on the 5' RACE reads, gives a single entry per CDR3 protein. Here the sample spans tens of thousands of distinct CDR3 sequences, about a sixth being singletons. The sequencing sample was made of CD4+ T cells from blood. This clonotype originated in a human donor in good health. The V gene is TRBV7-2, the J gene TRBJ2-5; D may be TRBD2 (5 bases). CDR3 sequence: CASSLGSAATKETQYF. The CDR3 DNA sequence: TGTGCCAGCAGCTTAGGCTCAGCGGCAACCAAAGAGACCCAGTACTTC.